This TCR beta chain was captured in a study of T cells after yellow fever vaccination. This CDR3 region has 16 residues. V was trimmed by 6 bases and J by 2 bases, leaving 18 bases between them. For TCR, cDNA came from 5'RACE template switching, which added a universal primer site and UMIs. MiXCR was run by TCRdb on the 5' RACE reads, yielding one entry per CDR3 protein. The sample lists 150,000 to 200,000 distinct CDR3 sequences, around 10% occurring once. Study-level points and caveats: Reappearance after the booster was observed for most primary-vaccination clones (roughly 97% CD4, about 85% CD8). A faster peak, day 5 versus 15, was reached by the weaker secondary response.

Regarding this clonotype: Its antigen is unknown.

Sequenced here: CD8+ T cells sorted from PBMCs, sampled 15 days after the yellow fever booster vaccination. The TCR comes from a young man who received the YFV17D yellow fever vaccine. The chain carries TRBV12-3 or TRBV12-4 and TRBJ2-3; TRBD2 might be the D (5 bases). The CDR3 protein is CASSLGVRTSTDTQYF. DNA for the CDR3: TGTGCCAGCAGCCTGGGAGTCAGGACGTCCACAGATACGCAGTATTTT.